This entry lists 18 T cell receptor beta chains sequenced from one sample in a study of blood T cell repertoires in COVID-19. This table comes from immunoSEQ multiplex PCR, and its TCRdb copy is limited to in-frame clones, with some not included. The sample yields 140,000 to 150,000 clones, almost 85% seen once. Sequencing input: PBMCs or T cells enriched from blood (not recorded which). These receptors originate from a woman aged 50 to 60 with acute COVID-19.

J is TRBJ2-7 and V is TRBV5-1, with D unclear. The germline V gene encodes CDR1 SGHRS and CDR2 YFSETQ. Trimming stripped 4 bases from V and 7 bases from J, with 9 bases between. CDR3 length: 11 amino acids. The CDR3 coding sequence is TGCGCCAGCAGCCAAGAGTCAGAGCAGTACTTC. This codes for CASSQESEQYF.

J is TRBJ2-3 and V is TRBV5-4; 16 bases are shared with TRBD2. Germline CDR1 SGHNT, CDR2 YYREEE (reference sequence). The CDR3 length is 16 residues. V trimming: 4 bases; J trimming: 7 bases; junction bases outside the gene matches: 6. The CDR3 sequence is CASSPGTSGRGNTQYF. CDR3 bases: TGTGCCAGCAGCCCTGGGACTAGCGGGAGGGGCAATACGCAGTATTTT.

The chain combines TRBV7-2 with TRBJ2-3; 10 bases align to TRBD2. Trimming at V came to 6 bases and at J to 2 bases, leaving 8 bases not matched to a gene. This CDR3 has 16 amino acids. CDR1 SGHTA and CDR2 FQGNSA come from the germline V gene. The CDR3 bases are TGTGCCAGCAGTGCAGTTAGCGGGAGGACCACAGATACGCAGTATTTT. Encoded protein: CASSAVSGRTTDTQYF.

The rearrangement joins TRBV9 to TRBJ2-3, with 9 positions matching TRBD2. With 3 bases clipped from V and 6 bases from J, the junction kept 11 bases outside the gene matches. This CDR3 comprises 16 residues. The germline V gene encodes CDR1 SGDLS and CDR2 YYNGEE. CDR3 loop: CASSGISGSGGDTQYF. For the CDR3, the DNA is TGTGCCAGCAGCGGGATTAGCGGGAGCGGAGGTGATACGCAGTATTTT.

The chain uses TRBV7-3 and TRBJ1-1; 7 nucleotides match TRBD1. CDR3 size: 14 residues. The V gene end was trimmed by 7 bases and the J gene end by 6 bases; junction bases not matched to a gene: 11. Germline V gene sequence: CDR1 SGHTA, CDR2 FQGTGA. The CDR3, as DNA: TGTGCCAGCACCAGAGGGGGCGCCGGCGCTGAAGCTTTCTTT. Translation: CASTRGGAGAEAFF.

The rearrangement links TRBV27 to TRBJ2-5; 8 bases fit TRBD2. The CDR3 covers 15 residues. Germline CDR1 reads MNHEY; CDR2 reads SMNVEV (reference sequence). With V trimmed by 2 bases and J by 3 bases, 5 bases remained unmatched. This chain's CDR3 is CASSLIWREEETQYF. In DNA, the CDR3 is TGTGCCAGCAGTTTAATCTGGCGGGAGGAAGAGACCCAGTACTTC.

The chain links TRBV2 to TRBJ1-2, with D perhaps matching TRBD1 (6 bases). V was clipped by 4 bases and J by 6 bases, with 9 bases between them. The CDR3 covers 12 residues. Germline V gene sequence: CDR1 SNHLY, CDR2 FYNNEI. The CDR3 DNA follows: TGTGCCAGCAGTGTCCAGGGGAATGGCTACACCTTC. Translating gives CASSVQGNGYTF.

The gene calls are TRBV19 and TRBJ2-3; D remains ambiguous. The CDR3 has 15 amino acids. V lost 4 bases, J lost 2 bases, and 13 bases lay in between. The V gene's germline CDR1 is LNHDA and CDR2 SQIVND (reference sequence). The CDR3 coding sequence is TGTGCCAGTAGTACGGCGGTGCTTTTCACAGATACGCAGTATTTT. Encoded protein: CASSTAVLFTDTQYF.

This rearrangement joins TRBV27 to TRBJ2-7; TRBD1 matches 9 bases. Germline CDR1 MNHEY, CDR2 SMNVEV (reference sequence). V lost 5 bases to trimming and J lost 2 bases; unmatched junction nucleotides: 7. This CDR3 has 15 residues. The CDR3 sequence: CASSVTQGATYEQYF. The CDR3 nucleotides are TGTGCCAGCAGTGTAACACAGGGGGCAACCTACGAGCAGTACTTC.

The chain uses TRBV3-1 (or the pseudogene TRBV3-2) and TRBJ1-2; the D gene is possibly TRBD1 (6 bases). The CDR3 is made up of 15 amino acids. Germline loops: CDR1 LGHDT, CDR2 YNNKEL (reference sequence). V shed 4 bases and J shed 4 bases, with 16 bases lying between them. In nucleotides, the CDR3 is TGTGCCAGCAGCCCTGAACAGGGACCTAGCTATGGCTACACCTTC. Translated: CASSPEQGPSYGYTF.

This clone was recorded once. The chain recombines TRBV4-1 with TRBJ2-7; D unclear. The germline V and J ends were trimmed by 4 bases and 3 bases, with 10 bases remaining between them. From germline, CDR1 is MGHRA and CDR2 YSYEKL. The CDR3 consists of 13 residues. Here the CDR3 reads CASSPRTNYEQYF. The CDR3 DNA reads TGCGCCAGCAGCCCGAGAACCAACTACGAGCAGTACTTC.

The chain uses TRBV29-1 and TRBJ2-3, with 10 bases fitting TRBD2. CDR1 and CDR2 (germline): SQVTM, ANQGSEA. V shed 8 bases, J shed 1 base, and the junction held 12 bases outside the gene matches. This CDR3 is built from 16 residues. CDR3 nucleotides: TGCAGCTACGAGACCCTAGCGGGAGACGGCACAGATACGCAGTATTTT. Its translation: CSYETLAGDGTDTQYF.

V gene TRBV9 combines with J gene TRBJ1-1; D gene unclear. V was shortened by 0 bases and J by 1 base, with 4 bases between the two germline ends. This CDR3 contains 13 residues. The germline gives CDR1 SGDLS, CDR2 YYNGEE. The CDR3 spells CASSVDWNTEAFF. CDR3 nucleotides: TGTGCCAGCAGCGTAGACTGGAACACTGAAGCTTTCTTT.

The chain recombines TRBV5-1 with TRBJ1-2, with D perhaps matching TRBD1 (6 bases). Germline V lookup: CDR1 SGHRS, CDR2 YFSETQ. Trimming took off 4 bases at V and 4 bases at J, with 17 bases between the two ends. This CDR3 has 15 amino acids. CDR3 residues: CASSPADRGFYGYTF. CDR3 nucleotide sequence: TGCGCCAGCAGCCCGGCCGATAGGGGGTTCTATGGCTACACCTTC.

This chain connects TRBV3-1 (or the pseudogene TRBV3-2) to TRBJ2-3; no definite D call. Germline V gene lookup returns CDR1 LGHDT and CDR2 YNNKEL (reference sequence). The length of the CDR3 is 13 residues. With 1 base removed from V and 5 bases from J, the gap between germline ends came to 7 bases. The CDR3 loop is CASSQVIGDTQYF. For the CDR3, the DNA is TGTGCCAGCAGCCAAGTCATCGGAGATACGCAGTATTTT.

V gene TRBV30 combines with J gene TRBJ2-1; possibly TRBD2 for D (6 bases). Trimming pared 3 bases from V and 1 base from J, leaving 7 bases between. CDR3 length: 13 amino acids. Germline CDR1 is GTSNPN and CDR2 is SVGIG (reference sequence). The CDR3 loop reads CAWSGSSYNEQFF. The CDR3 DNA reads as TGTGCCTGGAGCGGGAGTTCCTACAATGAGCAGTTCTTC.

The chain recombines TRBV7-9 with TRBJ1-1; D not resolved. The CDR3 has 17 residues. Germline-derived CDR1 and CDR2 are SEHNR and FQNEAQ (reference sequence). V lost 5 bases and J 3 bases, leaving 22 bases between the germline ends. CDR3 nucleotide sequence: TGTGCCAGCAGCCGAACGGCTATTGGAAACAGACACACTGAAGCTTTCTTT. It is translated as CASSRTAIGNRHTEAFF.

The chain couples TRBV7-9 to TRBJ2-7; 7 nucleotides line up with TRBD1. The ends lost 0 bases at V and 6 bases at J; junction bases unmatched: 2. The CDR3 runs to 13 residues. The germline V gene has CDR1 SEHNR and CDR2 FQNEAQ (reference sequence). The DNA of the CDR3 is TGTGCCAGCAGCTTAGCACAGGGGCTCGAGCAGTACTTC. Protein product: CASSLAQGLEQYF.